Shown below are 8 T cell receptor beta chains from a single sample sequenced in a study of spatial heterogeneity in lung cancer. TCRdb re-derived calls from the 5' RACE reads in MiXCR, one entry per CDR3 protein. The data hold about 86,000 distinct CDR3 sequences, with over 9.5% observed a single time. Time point specified: sample taken at primary tumor resection. Without sorting, whole RNA was sequenced from tumor, nontumor lung or frozen PBMC. The sequencing here drew on PBMCs, taken at surgery. These TCRs come from a male donor with early-stage non-small cell lung cancer.

The chain links TRBV6-5 to TRBJ2-7; 7 bases are a match to TRBD1. The V and J ends lost 6 bases and 0 bases, in that order; junction bases with no gene match: 8. CDR1 and CDR2 (germline): MNHEY, SVGAGI. This CDR3 contains 15 residues. Here the CDR3 DNA reads TGTGCCAGCAGGATGACAGGGTTAAGCTCCTACGAGCAGTACTTC. Its protein product is CASRMTGLSSYEQYF.

V usage is TRBV29-1 and J usage is TRBJ1-4, with D unclear. V lost 7 bases and J 3 bases, leaving 9 bases between the germline ends. CDR1 and CDR2 from the germline V gene are SQVTM and ANQGSEA. The CDR3 spans 12 residues. The CDR3 is CSASEANEKLFF. Here the CDR3 DNA reads TGCAGCGCTTCAGAGGCTAATGAAAAACTGTTTTTT.

The rearrangement uses TRBV11-2 and TRBJ2-1, with TRBD1 identical over 8 bases. J was trimmed by 8 bases and V by 6 bases; bases with no gene match: 6. CDR1 is SGHAT and CDR2 is FQNNGV in the germline V gene. CDR3 length: 13 amino acids. CDR3 bases: TGTGCCAGCAGTCCGGGACAGGCGCATGAGCAGTTCTTC. Translation: CASSPGQAHEQFF.

J is TRBJ2-2 and V is TRBV14, with 7 bases aligning to TRBD2. V gave up 5 bases and J gave up 0 bases; unmatched junction bases: 3. This CDR3 is built from 15 residues. Germline CDR1 reads SGHDN; CDR2 reads FVKESK. CDR3 sequence reads: CASSRAGSNTGELFF. In DNA form, the CDR3 reads TGTGCCAGCAGCAGAGCGGGATCGAACACCGGGGAGCTGTTTTTT.

This clonotype was found many times. The chain carries TRBV20-1 and TRBJ2-3, with 10 positions matching TRBD1. CDR3 length equals 14 residues. Germline CDR1 is DFQATT and CDR2 is SNEGSKA (reference sequence). Trimming at V came to 5 bases and at J to 1 base, leaving 3 bases not matched to a gene. DNA for the CDR3: TGCAGTGCTTATGGACAGGGGGGCACAGATACGCAGTATTTT. It specifies CSAYGQGGTDTQYF.

This clonotype occurred many times. The chain links TRBV2 to TRBJ1-1; D may be TRBD1 (5 bases). Per germline, CDR1 SNHLY and CDR2 FYNNEI. CDR3 size: 13 residues. V dropped 6 bases and J dropped 7 bases, with 15 bases sitting between them. The DNA of the CDR3 is TGTGCCAGCAGCAGCCCCGACAGTCGTGAAGCTTTCTTT. Encoded protein: CASSSPDSREAFF.

This clonotype occurred a few times. The chain has TRBV29-1 and TRBJ2-1, with D unresolved. The germline CDR1 and CDR2 sequences are SQVTM and ANQGSEA. Deletions cut 4 bases from V and 2 bases from J, with 9 bases between. This CDR3 is 13 amino acids long. CDR3 coding DNA: TGCAGCGTTGGTGGGAAGGCCTACAATGAGCAGTTCTTC. Its protein product is CSVGGKAYNEQFF.

A few counts support this clonotype. The V and J genes are TRBV29-1 and TRBJ2-7; the D is unclear. CDR1 is SQVTM, CDR2 ANQGSEA, per germline. Trimming stripped 1 base from V and 5 bases from J, with 15 bases between. The CDR3 is made up of 14 amino acids. The CDR3 is CSVEGDPGVDEQYF. The CDR3 DNA sequence: TGCAGCGTTGAAGGAGACCCGGGCGTCGACGAGCAGTACTTC.